This passage covers 24 T cell receptor beta chains from one sample sequenced in a study of control samples from healthy donors and cancer patients. Measured with immunoSEQ multiplex PCR; TCRdb has only the in-frame clones, and not every one. In the table there are more than 95,000 clones, over 75% of which are singletons. The sample was blood. These receptors originate from a man aged 18 to 29 in good health.

The chain employs TRBV29-1 and TRBJ2-3; no reliable D call. Germline CDR1 SQVTM, CDR2 ANQGSEA. Trimming took off 7 bases at V and 3 bases at J, with 8 bases between the two ends. The CDR3 contains 11 residues. CDR3 sequence reads: CSGGVTDTQYF. The CDR3 DNA sequence: TGCAGCGGTGGGGTTACAGATACGCAGTATTTT.

The chain couples TRBV10-1 to TRBJ2-7; 7 nucleotides line up with TRBD1. With 2 bases clipped from V and 3 bases from J, the junction kept 10 bases outside the gene matches. This CDR3 is built from 16 residues. Germline-derived CDR1 and CDR2 are WNHNN and SYGVQD (reference sequence). CDR3 region: CASSEGSGTDYYEQYF. The DNA for the CDR3 is TGCGCCAGCAGTGAGGGCTCCGGGACAGATTACTACGAGCAGTACTTC.

The chain is built from TRBV6-5 and TRBJ1-1; 8 bases map to TRBD1. V lost 5 bases to trimming and J lost 0 bases; unmatched junction nucleotides: 2. The CDR3 is 14 residues long. Germline CDR1 MNHEY, CDR2 SVGAGI. The CDR3 nucleotides read TGTGCCAGCAGTCGGGACAGGTTGAACACTGAAGCTTTCTTT. It translates to CASSRDRLNTEAFF.

The gene calls are TRBV6-2 or TRBV6-3 and TRBJ1-6; 7 bases match TRBD1. The CDR3 loop spans 13 amino acids. Germline values: CDR1 MNHEY, CDR2 SVGEGT. Trimming removed 6 bases from V and 10 bases from J; junction bases left unmatched: 6. This CDR3 reads CASSDRVQSPLHF. As DNA, the CDR3 is TGTGCCAGCAGCGACAGGGTTCAGTCACCCCTCCACTTT.

The chain has TRBV27 and TRBJ2-3; D might be TRBD1 (5 bases). This CDR3 has 15 residues. Germline values: CDR1 MNHEY, CDR2 SMNVEV (reference sequence). V lost 7 bases, J lost 2 bases, and 16 bases lay in between. CDR3 amino acids: CASKYDSRNTDTQYF. CDR3 bases: TGTGCCAGCAAGTATGACAGCAGGAACACAGATACGCAGTATTTT.

This sequence joins TRBV5-1 and TRBJ1-1; the D is unclear. Per the germline V gene, CDR1 is SGHRS and CDR2 is YFSETQ. The CDR3 totals 14 residues. V lost 0 bases, J lost 4 bases, and 10 bases lay in between. The CDR3 region has the DNA TGCGCCAGCAGCTTGGGGGCGAGGGCCACTGAAGCTTTCTTT. Its translation: CASSLGARATEAFF.

The chain recombines TRBV28 with TRBJ1-3; D not certain. V lost 8 bases and J 8 bases, leaving 7 bases between the germline ends. The length of the CDR3 is 10 residues. Germline CDR1 MDHEN, CDR2 SYDVKM. CDR3 DNA sequence: TGTGCCAGCCTCGGGGACACCATATATTTT. Translated, it gives CASLGDTIYF.

V gene TRBV19 combines with J gene TRBJ1-3, with D unresolved. The CDR3 totals 15 residues. In germline, CDR1 is LNHDA, CDR2 SQIVND (reference sequence). V lost 5 bases to trimming and J lost 1 base, with 12 bases between them. The CDR3 DNA reads TGTGCCAGTAGTCCACTCATTGGGTCTGGAAACACCATATATTTT. Protein product: CASSPLIGSGNTIYF.

V gene TRBV5-6 combines with J gene TRBJ2-7; 10 bases align to TRBD1. CDR1 SGHDT and CDR2 YYEEEE come from the germline V gene. The CDR3 runs 15 residues. Trimming took 2 bases from V and 5 from J; bases not matched to a gene: 7. In nucleotides, the CDR3 is TGTGCCAGCAGCTTTCAAGGGACAGGGGTTCACGAGCAGTACTTC. Translated, it gives CASSFQGTGVHEQYF.

This chain uses TRBV24-1 with TRBJ2-5; 13 bases map to TRBD2. J lost 2 bases, V lost 4 bases, and 6 bases had no gene match. This CDR3 contains 17 residues. The V gene's germline CDR1 is KGHDR and CDR2 SFDVKD. The CDR3 DNA follows: TGTGCCACCAGTGACCGGAGACTAGCGGGAGGACAAGAGACCCAGTACTTC. Its translation: CATSDRRLAGGQETQYF.

The chain employs TRBV18 and TRBJ2-3, with TRBD2 matching over 9 bases. The CDR3 covers 16 residues. With V trimmed by 0 bases and J by 4 bases, 5 bases remained unmatched. Germline CDR1 reads KGHSH; CDR2 reads LQKENI. Here the CDR3 reads CASSPPSSGRADTQYF. CDR3 coding DNA: TGTGCCAGCTCACCACCGAGTAGCGGGAGAGCAGATACGCAGTATTTT.

This sequence joins TRBV28 and TRBJ2-7, with 7 bases aligning to TRBD1. The CDR3 extends over 15 amino acids. Germline V gives CDR1 MDHEN, CDR2 SYDVKM. Trimming took 6 bases from V and 2 from J; bases not matched to a gene: 10. The CDR3 DNA reads TGTGCCAGCAGCAAGTCCTCGACAGGGACCTACGAGCAGTACTTC. As protein: CASSKSSTGTYEQYF.

The chain couples TRBV5-8 to TRBJ1-1; TRBD1 agrees at 7 bases. J was trimmed by 1 base and V by 3 bases; bases with no gene match: 6. Germline V gene sequence: CDR1 SGHTS, CDR2 YDEGEE. The CDR3 is 15 residues long. The CDR3 loop is CASSSTGSKNTEAFF. DNA of the CDR3: TGTGCCAGCAGCTCGACAGGGAGTAAGAACACTGAAGCTTTCTTT.

The rearrangement joins TRBV3-1 (or the pseudogene TRBV3-2) to TRBJ2-1; 10 nucleotides line up with TRBD2. V trimming: 4 bases; J trimming: 2 bases; junction bases outside the gene matches: 2. The CDR3 is 15 amino acids. Germline V gene data show CDR1 as LGHDT and CDR2 as YNNKEL (reference sequence). This CDR3 reads CASSLSGRTYNEQFF. The DNA of the CDR3 is TGTGCCAGCAGCCTTAGCGGGAGGACCTACAATGAGCAGTTCTTC.

The J gene is TRBJ1-2, the V gene TRBV9, with D uncertain. Germline CDR1 is SGDLS and CDR2 is YYNGEE. Trimming took 6 bases from V and 0 from J, leaving 15 bases between them. The CDR3 consists of 15 residues. CDR3 nucleotides: TGTGCCAGCACCTACGGAGGAAATACTAACTATGGCTACACCTTC. Protein product: CASTYGGNTNYGYTF.

This clone showed up just a few times. The chain has TRBV6-2 or TRBV6-3 and TRBJ2-1; 9 bases match TRBD1. Trimming took 5 bases from V and 8 from J; bases not matched to a gene: 16. Germline CDR1 MNHEY, CDR2 SVGEGT. This CDR3 has 17 residues. CDR3 bases: TGTGCCAGCAGTAAAAGACAGGGGGTAGGTTTTGGAGATGAGCAGTTCTTC. Its translation: CASSKRQGVGFGDEQFF.

The genes are TRBV19 and TRBJ1-1; tentative D call: TRBD1 (5 bases). V lost 5 bases, J lost 2 bases, and 9 bases lay in between. The CDR3 spans 13 residues. The germline V gene encodes CDR1 LNHDA and CDR2 SQIVND (reference sequence). The CDR3 DNA sequence: TGTGCCAGTAGTCTACAGGCTAACACTGAAGCTTTCTTT. It translates to CASSLQANTEAFF.

This clone was picked up one time. The rearrangement links TRBV18 to TRBJ2-3, with D unclear. Germline assignment: CDR1 KGHSH and CDR2 LQKENI. V was clipped by 3 bases and J by 0 bases, with 7 bases between them. The length of the CDR3 is 14 residues. As DNA, the CDR3 is TGTGCCAGCTCACCGAAGCGTAGCACAGATACGCAGTATTTT. The encoded protein is CASSPKRSTDTQYF. The full variable domain, completed using reference TRBV18 and TRBJ2-3, is NAGVMQNPRHLVRRRGQEARLRCSPMKGHSHVYWYRQLPEEGLKFMVYLQKENIIDESGMPKERFSAEFPKEGPSILRIQQVVRGDSAAYFCASSPKRSTDTQYFGPGTRLTVL.

The CDR3 DNA reads as TGCAGTGCTAGTTATACGGGACTGGGGGCAGATACGCAGTATTTT. Amino acid sequence: CSASYTGLGADTQYF. This rearrangement joins TRBV20-1 to TRBJ2-3, with D perhaps TRBD2 (6 bases). V was pared by 3 bases and J by 4 bases, with 17 bases between. This CDR3 comprises 15 residues. The V gene's germline CDR1 is DFQATT and CDR2 SNEGSKA (reference sequence).

The CDR3 region is CASSSPRDSGANVLTF. The CDR3 DNA reads as TGTGCCAGCAGCTCCCCCCGGGACTCTGGGGCCAACGTCCTGACTTTC. The chain carries TRBV7-8 and TRBJ2-6; D may be TRBD2 (5 bases). The CDR3 extends over 16 amino acids. Trimming took 4 bases from V and 0 from J, leaving 10 bases between them. CDR1 is SGHVS and CDR2 is FQNEAQ in the germline V gene.

DNA for the CDR3: TGTGCCAGCAGTTACTCCGGACAGGGACGCGAGCAGTACTTC. Its protein product is CASSYSGQGREQYF. The chain links TRBV6-5 to TRBJ2-7; 8 nucleotides align to TRBD1. V lost 0 bases, J lost 6 bases, and 4 bases stayed unmatched. Germline values: CDR1 MNHEY, CDR2 SVGAGI. The CDR3 spans 14 residues.

This chain joins TRBV24-1 and TRBJ2-1; TRBD2 agrees at 11 bases. Trimming at V came to 4 bases and at J to 0 bases, leaving 4 bases not matched to a gene. Germline V gene sequence: CDR1 KGHDR, CDR2 SFDVKD. The CDR3 is 17 amino acids. The CDR3 reads CATSDPTSGSSYNEQFF. The CDR3 region has the DNA TGTGCCACCAGTGACCCTACTAGCGGGAGCTCCTACAATGAGCAGTTCTTC.

This chain uses TRBV9 with TRBJ1-1, with D uncertain. The length of the CDR3 is 15 residues. The V gene's germline CDR1 is SGDLS and CDR2 YYNGEE. The germline V and J ends were trimmed by 0 bases and 12 bases, with 21 bases remaining between them. CDR3 residues: CASSVASVAGERTFF. The CDR3 DNA follows: TGTGCCAGCAGCGTAGCTTCCGTGGCGGGTGAGCGCACTTTCTTT.

This chain joins TRBV2 and TRBJ1-6, with unresolved D. The length of the CDR3 is 11 residues. Germline V gives CDR1 SNHLY, CDR2 FYNNEI. Trimming removed 2 bases from V and 17 bases from J, with 10 bases in between. CDR3 sequence: CASSESIPVHF. CDR3 bases: TGTGCCAGCAGTGAAAGTATCCCTGTCCACTTT.